This T cell receptor (beta chain) was found in a study of T cell responses to AZD1222 COVID-19 vaccine. Produced via immunoSEQ multiplex PCR; TCRdb's table is partial and in-frame only. The table has some 69,000 clones, over 80% seen once. Study-wide results and limits: Across spike, vaccine-associated CD4 TCRs were found, dominant at 160-218 and 743-854. Without day 14 samples, only post-peak T cell repertoires were studied.

Concerning this clone: As yet, its antigen is unknown.

Germline V lookup: CDR1 KGHSH, CDR2 LQKENI. V was pared by 3 bases and J by 8 bases, with 17 bases between. The CDR3 is 15 residues long. The rearrangement links TRBV18 to TRBJ1-5; D is perhaps TRBD1 (6 bases). The specimen comprised peripheral blood, sampled 28 days after the second AZD1222 dose. This receptor was obtained from an adult who received the AZD1222 COVID-19 vaccine. The CDR3 here is CASSPSGAKGEPQHF. Here the CDR3 DNA reads TGTGCCAGCTCACCGTCGGGGGCTAAAGGGGAGCCCCAGCATTTT.